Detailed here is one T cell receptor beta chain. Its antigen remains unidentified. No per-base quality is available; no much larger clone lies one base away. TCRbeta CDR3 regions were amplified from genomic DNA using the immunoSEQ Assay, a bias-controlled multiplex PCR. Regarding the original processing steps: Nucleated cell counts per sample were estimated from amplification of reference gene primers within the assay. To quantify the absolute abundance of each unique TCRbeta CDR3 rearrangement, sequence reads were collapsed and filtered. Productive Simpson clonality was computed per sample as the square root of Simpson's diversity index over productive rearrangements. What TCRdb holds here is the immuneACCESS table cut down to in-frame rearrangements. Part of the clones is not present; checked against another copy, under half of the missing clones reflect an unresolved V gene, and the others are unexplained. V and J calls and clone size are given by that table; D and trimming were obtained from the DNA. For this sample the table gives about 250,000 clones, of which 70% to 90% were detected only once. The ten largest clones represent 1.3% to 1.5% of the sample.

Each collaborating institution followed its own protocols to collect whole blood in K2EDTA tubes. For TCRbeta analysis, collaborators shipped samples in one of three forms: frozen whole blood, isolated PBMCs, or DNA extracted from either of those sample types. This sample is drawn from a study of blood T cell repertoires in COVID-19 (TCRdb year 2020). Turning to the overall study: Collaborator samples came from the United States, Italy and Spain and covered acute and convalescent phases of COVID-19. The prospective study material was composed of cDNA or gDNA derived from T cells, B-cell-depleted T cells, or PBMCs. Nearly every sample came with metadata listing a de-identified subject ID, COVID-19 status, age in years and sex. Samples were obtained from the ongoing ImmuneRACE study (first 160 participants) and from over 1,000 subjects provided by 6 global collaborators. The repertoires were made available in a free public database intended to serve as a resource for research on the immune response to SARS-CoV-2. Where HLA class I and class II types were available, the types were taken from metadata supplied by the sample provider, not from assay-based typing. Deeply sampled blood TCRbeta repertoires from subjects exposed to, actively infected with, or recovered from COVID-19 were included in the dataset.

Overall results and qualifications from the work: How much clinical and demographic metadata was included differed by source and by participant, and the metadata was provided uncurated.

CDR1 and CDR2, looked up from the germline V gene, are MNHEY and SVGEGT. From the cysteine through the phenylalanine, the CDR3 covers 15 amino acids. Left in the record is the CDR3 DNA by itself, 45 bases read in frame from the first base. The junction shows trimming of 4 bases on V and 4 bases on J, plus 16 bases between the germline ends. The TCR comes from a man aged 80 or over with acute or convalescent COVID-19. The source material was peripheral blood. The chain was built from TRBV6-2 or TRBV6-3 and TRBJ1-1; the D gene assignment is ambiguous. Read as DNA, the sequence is TGTGCCAGCAGTTTGGCAGAAATGGTAACCACTGAAGCTTTCTTT. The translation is CASSLAEMVTTEAFF.